The source of this T cell receptor (beta chain) is a study of T cell responses to AZD1222 COVID-19 vaccine. Study details: Second-dose timings of about 4 or about 12 weeks were pooled.

Data came from immunoSEQ multiplex PCR; TCRdb stores just in-frame clones and leaves some out. The sample holds some 120,000 clones, 88% seen once. In germline, CDR1 is SGHRS, CDR2 YFSETQ. The CDR3 runs to 13 residues. Trimming left V 4 bases short and J 12 bases short, with 19 bases between. Note on this clone: Its target is unknown.

The study's findings and limits: Spike-specific TCR breadth and depth rose after two AZD1222 doses.

This specimen was peripheral blood, taken on day 0 of AZD1222 vaccination. The chain couples TRBV5-1 to TRBJ1-1, with D possibly TRBD1 on 6 matching bases. The TCR was taken from an adult in good health. CDR3 region: CASSLDGQKGPFF. CDR3 bases: TGCGCCAGCAGCCTTGACGGACAGAAGGGACCTTTCTTT.